The 20 T cell receptor beta chains in this list originate from one sample, sequenced in a study of blood T cell repertoires in COVID-19. Clones were sequenced by immunoSEQ multiplex PCR, and TCRdb holds only the in-frame ones, with some missing. The table records about 170,000 clones, more than 60% of them present only once. The sample was peripheral blood. The receptor set was obtained from a man aged 65 to 85 with acute or convalescent COVID-19.

The V call is TRBV2, the J call TRBJ2-5, with TRBD1 identical over 7 bases. The CDR3 extends over 15 amino acids. Germline trimming cut 9 bases from V and 4 bases from J; bases unmatched to any gene: 14. Germline V lookup: CDR1 SNHLY, CDR2 FYNNEI. In nucleotides, the CDR3 is TGTGCCAGGGGTTCGGGGACAGAGTACGGAGAGACCCAGTACTTC. It translates to CARGSGTEYGETQYF. The full variable domain, rest sourced from reference TRBV2 and TRBJ2-5, is EPEVTQTPSHQVTQMGQEVILRCVPISNHLYFYWYRQILGQKVEFLVSFYNNEISEKSEIFDDQFSVERPDGSNFTLKIRSTKLEDSAMYFCARGSGTEYGETQYFGPGTRLLVL.

This clone has only a few counts. The chain combines TRBV11-2 with TRBJ2-7, with 8 nucleotides matching TRBD2. The germline V gene encodes CDR1 SGHAT and CDR2 FQNNGV. J was trimmed by 11 bases and V by 0 bases; bases with no gene match: 6. The CDR3 has 13 residues. CDR3 nucleotide sequence: TGTGCCAGCAGCTTAGATCCTTCGGGAGGGGAGTACTTC. Translated, it gives CASSLDPSGGEYF.

V usage is TRBV15 and J usage is TRBJ1-1; unclear D gene. From germline, CDR1 is LNHNV and CDR2 YYDKDF (reference sequence). The CDR3 extends over 11 amino acids. Trimming pared 3 bases from V and 7 bases from J, leaving 6 bases between. The DNA of the CDR3 is TGTGCCACCAGCAGCCAACATGAAGCTTTCTTT. This encodes CATSSQHEAFF.

Only a few counts were recorded for this clone. The chain combines TRBV6-4 with TRBJ2-1, with 9 bases fitting TRBD2. The germline CDR1 and CDR2 sequences are MRHNA and SNTAGT. V was pared by 5 bases and J by 1 base, with 3 bases of the junction left unmatched. This CDR3 has 15 amino acids. This CDR3 reads CASSPSGGSYNEQFF. DNA of the CDR3: TGTGCCAGCAGTCCGAGCGGGGGGTCCTACAATGAGCAGTTCTTC.

This clone was counted a few times. V usage is TRBV2 and J usage is TRBJ1-5; a weak D match, TRBD1 (5 bases). From germline, CDR1 is SNHLY and CDR2 FYNNEI. The CDR3 has 14 residues. Trimming removed 7 bases at V and 0 bases at J, with 10 bases between. The chain's CDR3 is CASTRANSNQPQHF. CDR3 nucleotide sequence: TGTGCCAGCACCAGGGCGAATAGCAATCAGCCCCAGCATTTT.

The V gene is TRBV5-1, the J gene TRBJ2-3; a possible D gene is TRBD1 (6 bases). Germline V gives CDR1 SGHRS, CDR2 YFSETQ. V was pared by 0 bases and J by 1 base, with 9 bases between. The CDR3 extends over 15 amino acids. The CDR3: CASSLAGVGTDTQYF. The CDR3 nucleotides read TGCGCCAGCAGCTTGGCAGGGGTTGGCACAGATACGCAGTATTTT.

The chain is built from TRBV4-3 and TRBJ2-7, with TRBD1 matching over 11 bases. V was pared by 0 bases and J by 3 bases, with 4 bases of the junction left unmatched. Looked up from germline, CDR1 is LGHNA and CDR2 is YSLEER. There are 16 residues in the CDR3. CDR3 bases: TGCGCCAGCAGCCAAGATCAGGGGACAGGGGGCTACGAGCAGTACTTC. Translating it yields CASSQDQGTGGYEQYF.

CDR3 sequence reads: CATSGRQNSGANVLTF. CDR3 nucleotides: TGTGCCACCAGTGGAAGACAGAACTCTGGGGCCAACGTCCTGACTTTC. This rearrangement joins TRBV24-1 to TRBJ2-6; TRBD1 might be the D (5 bases). V was cut by 5 bases and J by 0 bases, with 10 bases left in between. CDR1 is KGHDR and CDR2 is SFDVKD in the germline V gene. This CDR3 is 16 amino acids long.

This clone was picked up a small number of times. This chain joins TRBV5-1 and TRBJ2-3, with 7 bases that match TRBD1. The germline gives CDR1 SGHRS, CDR2 YFSETQ. The CDR3 sequence is 21 residues long. V trimming: 1 base; J trimming: 0 bases; junction bases outside the gene matches: 20. CDR3 in DNA: TGCGCCAGCAGCTTGCTCCTACGGGACAGCTCTTATAGACCTAGCACAGATACGCAGTATTTT. Residues: CASSLLLRDSSYRPSTDTQYF.

This clone was found once. This sequence joins TRBV7-8 and TRBJ1-2; TRBD1 aligns across 10 bases. V was pared by 1 base and J by 5 bases, with 7 bases of the junction left unmatched. CDR1 is SGHVS and CDR2 is FQNEAQ in the germline V gene. This CDR3 spans 16 amino acids. The chain's CDR3 is CASSLERDRGRYGYTF. For the CDR3, the DNA is TGTGCCAGCAGCTTAGAAAGGGACAGGGGCCGGTATGGCTACACCTTC.

This chain uses TRBV11-3 with TRBJ2-3; 8 bases are a match to TRBD2. CDR3 length equals 15 residues. Germline V lookup: CDR1 SGHNT, CDR2 YENEEA. Trimming removed 5 bases from V and 2 bases from J; junction bases left unmatched: 6. This CDR3 is CASSPRLATTDTQYF. The CDR3 DNA is TGTGCCAGCAGCCCCCGACTAGCGACCACAGATACGCAGTATTTT. Full variable domain (missing parts from reference TRBV11-3 and TRBJ2-3): EAGVVQSPRYKIIEKKQPVAFWCNPISGHNTLYWYLQNLGQGPELLIRYENEEAVDDSQLPKDRFSAERLKGVDSTLKIQPAELGDSAVYLCASSPRLATTDTQYFGPGTRLTVL.

This clone was found once. V and J are TRBV2 and TRBJ1-2; TRBD1 might be the D (5 bases). Germline V gene sequence: CDR1 SNHLY, CDR2 FYNNEI. V was shortened by 7 bases and J by 4 bases, with 13 bases between the two germline ends. The length of the CDR3 is 13 residues. The CDR3 sequence is CASTGSPPYGYTF. The CDR3 DNA is TGTGCCAGCACAGGGTCCCCTCCCTATGGCTACACCTTC. Drawing the rest from reference TRBV2 and TRBJ1-2, the complete variable domain is EPEVTQTPSHQVTQMGQEVILRCVPISNHLYFYWYRQILGQKVEFLVSFYNNEISEKSEIFDDQFSVERPDGSNFTLKIRSTKLEDSAMYFCASTGSPPYGYTFGSGTRLTVV.

J is TRBJ2-1 and V is TRBV15; D is perhaps TRBD2 (5 bases). Germline V lookup: CDR1 LNHNV, CDR2 YYDKDF (reference sequence). V lost 6 bases, J lost 8 bases, and 20 bases lay in between. This CDR3 spans 15 amino acids. CDR3: CATRSPGAGGDEQFF. The CDR3, as DNA: TGTGCCACCAGATCGCCGGGCGCAGGAGGCGATGAGCAGTTCTTC. The whole variable domain, remainder taken from reference TRBV15 and TRBJ2-1, is DAMVIQNPRYQVTQFGKPVTLSCSQTLNHNVMYWYQQKSSQAPKLLFHYYDKDFNNEADTPDNFQSRRPNTSFCFLDIRSPGLGDTAMYLCATRSPGAGGDEQFFGPGTRLTVL.

The rearrangement joins TRBV27 to TRBJ2-7, with 7 positions matching TRBD2. This CDR3 spans 20 amino acids. Germline values: CDR1 MNHEY, CDR2 SMNVEV (reference sequence). Germline trimming cut 4 bases from V and 3 bases from J; bases unmatched to any gene: 24. The CDR3 nucleotides read TGTGCCAGCAGTTCGCAGACCTCAGGAGCGCATAACGGGAGGTACTACGAGCAGTACTTC. It translates to CASSSQTSGAHNGRYYEQYF.

The chain carries TRBV2 and TRBJ2-5; D gene ambiguous. CDR3 length equals 12 residues. Per the germline V gene, CDR1 is SNHLY and CDR2 is FYNNEI. Deletions cut 4 bases from V and 5 bases from J, with 8 bases between. CDR3 DNA sequence: TGTGCCAGCAGTGCGAACTTGGAGACCCAGTACTTC. Translated, it gives CASSANLETQYF.

This CDR3 reads CASSSEQGAYSIQYF. The CDR3 DNA reads TGTGCCAGCAGCTCCGAACAGGGTGCATATAGCATTCAGTACTTC. The chain employs TRBV5-6 and TRBJ2-4; D is possibly TRBD1 (6 bases). CDR3 length equals 15 residues. Germline CDR1 is SGHDT and CDR2 is YYEEEE. V lost 3 bases to trimming and J lost 9 bases, with 19 bases between them. Supplemented by reference TRBV5-6 and TRBJ2-4, the full variable domain reads DAGVTQSPTHLIKTRGQQVTLRCSPKSGHDTVSWYQQALGQGPQFIFQYYEEEERQRGNFPDRFSGHQFPNYSSELNVNALLLGDSALYLCASSSEQGAYSIQYFGAGTRLSVL.

The chain links TRBV3-1 (or the pseudogene TRBV3-2) to TRBJ1-3; D possibly corresponds to TRBD1 (5 bases). Deletions cut 5 bases from V and 0 bases from J, with 11 bases between. CDR1 and CDR2 (germline): LGHDT, YNNKEL (reference sequence). This CDR3 has 15 residues. The CDR3 loop is CASSASGISGNTIYF. Here the CDR3 DNA reads TGTGCCAGCAGCGCTTCAGGGATCTCTGGAAACACCATATATTTT.

The CDR3 DNA is TGTGCCAGCACCCCCTTGGGCGGGGGGCTTGTAGGCGAGCAGTACTTC. Its protein product is CASTPLGGGLVGEQYF. This chain connects TRBV5-4 to TRBJ2-7, with 8 bases that match TRBD2. In germline, CDR1 is SGHNT, CDR2 YYREEE (reference sequence). CDR3 length: 16 residues. Trimming removed 6 bases from V and 6 bases from J; junction bases left unmatched: 17. The full variable domain, with the rest looked up from reference TRBV5-4 and TRBJ2-7, is ETGVTQSPTHLIKTRGQQVTLRCSSQSGHNTVSWYQQALGQGPQFIFQYYREEENGRGNFPPRFSGLQFPNYSSELNVNALELDDSALYLCASTPLGGGLVGEQYFGPGTRLTVT.

This clone was counted only a few times. V gene TRBV9 combines with J gene TRBJ1-3; D perhaps matches TRBD1 (5 bases). Germline CDR1 reads SGDLS; CDR2 reads YYNGEE. The CDR3 is 13 residues long. V lost 2 bases and J 7 bases, leaving 10 bases between the germline ends. For the CDR3, the DNA is TGTGCCAGCAGCGTCTCGGGGGGGAACACCATATATTTT. The encoded protein is CASSVSGGNTIYF. Using reference TRBV9 and TRBJ1-3 for the parts outside the CDR3, the full variable domain is DSGVTQTPKHLITATGQRVTLRCSPRSGDLSVYWYQQSLDQGLQFLIQYYNGEERAKGNILERFSAQQFPDLHSELNLSSLELGDSALYFCASSVSGGNTIYFGEGSWLTVV.

This clone was detected only a few times. This chain connects TRBV19 to TRBJ1-1, with no clear D. There are 13 residues in the CDR3. CDR1 and CDR2 from the germline V gene are LNHDA and SQIVND (reference sequence). V was cut by 3 bases and J by 6 bases, with 11 bases left in between. The CDR3 DNA reads TGTGCCAGTAGTATCGGGTTGATCGCTGAAGCTTTCTTT. Translated, it gives CASSIGLIAEAFF.